This T cell receptor beta chain was recovered during a study of CD8 T cells in ankylosing spondylitis. This clonotype was recorded many times. Its cognate antigen is unknown. Broader study findings: A number of the motif variants had already been described in reactive arthritis synovial fluid and blood.

The CDR3 extends over 13 amino acids. From germline, CDR1 is MGHRA and CDR2 YSYEKL. V lost 0 bases and J lost 4, with 5 bases in between. TCRdb reprocessed the 5' RACE reads via MiXCR and lists one record per CDR3 protein. The sample lists fewer than 200,000 distinct CDR3 sequences, about 18% occurring once. The chain carries TRBV4-1 and TRBJ2-3; no clear D gene. This receptor was identified in a male donor with ankylosing spondylitis or in good health (not recorded which). Sample: blood, either unsorted or a sorted T cell fraction (not recorded which). CDR3 amino acids: CASSQDTPDTQYF. In DNA form, the CDR3 reads TGCGCCAGCAGCCAAGATACCCCAGATACGCAGTATTTT.